One sample yielded the 8 T cell receptor beta chains listed below, sequenced in a study of cytomegalovirus exposure and HLA in healthy donors. It was with 60 Vbeta and 13 Jbeta primers that the PCR ran. Here immunoSEQ multiplex PCR was the method, and the copy in TCRdb shows in-frame clones only, minus some. The data contain around 200,000 clones, under 85% of them singletons. The specimen sequenced was PBMCs. Every receptor here comes from a man in his fifties in good health and CMV-seronegative.

The chain employs TRBV6-1 and TRBJ2-7; TRBD1 aligns across 10 bases. The V gene's germline CDR1 is MNHNS and CDR2 SASEGT. CDR3 size: 15 residues. V was clipped by 6 bases and J by 2 bases; unmatched bases: 7. This chain's CDR3 is CASRTTDRGPYEQYF. The CDR3 coding sequence is TGTGCCAGCAGAACGACAGACAGGGGGCCCTACGAGCAGTACTTC.

Here the CDR3 DNA reads TGTGCCAGTAGTCCGCGGCTAGCGGGATTAGATGAGCAGTTCTTC. It is translated as CASSPRLAGLDEQFF. The chain carries TRBV19 and TRBJ2-1; 9 bases agree with TRBD2. V shed 5 bases, J shed 8 bases, and the junction held 10 bases outside the gene matches. CDR3 length: 15 residues. CDR1 is LNHDA and CDR2 is SQIVND in the germline V gene (reference sequence).

The chain has TRBV28 and TRBJ1-4; D not certain. Trimming pared 7 bases from V and 4 bases from J, leaving 4 bases between. The length of the CDR3 is 11 residues. Germline CDR1 MDHEN, CDR2 SYDVKM. CDR3 DNA sequence: TGTGCCAGCACCAGTAATGAAAAACTGTTTTTT. It codes for CASTSNEKLFF.

This chain links TRBV5-8 with TRBJ2-6; 7 positions agree with TRBD1. CDR1 and CDR2 from the germline V gene are SGHTS and YDEGEE. The CDR3 consists of 16 residues. The ends lost 4 bases at V and 4 bases at J; junction bases unmatched: 8. In nucleotides, the CDR3 is TGTGCCAGCAGCCCAAGACAGGGTCTAGGGGCCAACGTCCTGACTTTC. Amino acid sequence: CASSPRQGLGANVLTF.

The chain uses TRBV2 and TRBJ1-3; D might be TRBD1 (5 bases). CDR3 size: 14 residues. Germline values: CDR1 SNHLY, CDR2 FYNNEI. Trimming left V 5 bases short and J 0 bases short, with 8 bases between. The CDR3 nucleotides read TGTGCCAGCAGTAGGGGTAACTCTGGAAACACCATATATTTT. Translated: CASSRGNSGNTIYF.

The chain recombines TRBV29-1 with TRBJ2-7; D unresolved. CDR1 is SQVTM, CDR2 ANQGSEA, per germline. This CDR3 region has 11 residues. The V and J ends lost 5 bases and 3 bases respectively, with 8 bases between them. The CDR3 loop reads CSVSSVYEQYF. The CDR3, as DNA: TGCAGCGTTTCGTCAGTCTACGAGCAGTACTTC.

This sequence joins TRBV5-5 and TRBJ2-3; 10 nucleotides line up with TRBD2. The CDR3 runs to 17 residues. The germline CDR1 and CDR2 sequences are SGHKS and YYEKEE (reference sequence). V lost 2 bases to trimming and J lost 2 bases; unmatched junction nucleotides: 8. CDR3 sequence (DNA): TGTGCCAGCAGCTTAGGAATAGCGGGGGGTATCACAGATACGCAGTATTTT. Protein: CASSLGIAGGITDTQYF.

V is TRBV5-1 and J is TRBJ1-2; the D gene is possibly TRBD1 (5 bases). This CDR3 region has 14 residues. The germline V gene encodes CDR1 SGHRS and CDR2 YFSETQ. V was trimmed by 0 bases and J by 2 bases, leaving 8 bases between them. The CDR3 protein is CASSLESGNYGYTF. CDR3 DNA: TGCGCCAGCAGCTTGGAGTCAGGGAACTATGGCTACACCTTC. The variable domain in full, with the rest retrieved from reference TRBV5-1 and TRBJ1-2, is KAGVTQTPRYLIKTRGQQVTLSCSPISGHRSVSWYQQTPGQGLQFLFEYFSETQRNKGNFPGRFSGRQFSNSRSEMNVSTLELGDSALYLCASSLESGNYGYTFGSGTRLTVV.